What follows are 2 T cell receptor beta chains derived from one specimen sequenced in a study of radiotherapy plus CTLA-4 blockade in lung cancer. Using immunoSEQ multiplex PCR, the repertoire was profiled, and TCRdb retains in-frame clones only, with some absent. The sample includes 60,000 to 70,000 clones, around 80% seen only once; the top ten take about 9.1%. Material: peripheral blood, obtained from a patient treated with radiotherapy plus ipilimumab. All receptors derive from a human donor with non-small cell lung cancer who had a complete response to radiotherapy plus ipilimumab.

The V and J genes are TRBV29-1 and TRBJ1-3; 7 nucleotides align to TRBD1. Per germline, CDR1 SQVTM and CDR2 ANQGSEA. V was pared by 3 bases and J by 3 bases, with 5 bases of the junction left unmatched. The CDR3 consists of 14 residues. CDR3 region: CSVDAGTVGNTIYF. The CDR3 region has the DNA TGCAGCGTTGACGCCGGGACAGTTGGAAACACCATATATTTT.

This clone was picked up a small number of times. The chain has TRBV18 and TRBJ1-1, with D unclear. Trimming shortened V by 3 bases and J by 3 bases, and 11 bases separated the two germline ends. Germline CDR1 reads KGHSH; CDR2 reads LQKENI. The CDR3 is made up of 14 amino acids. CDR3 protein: CASSPEVTDTEAFF. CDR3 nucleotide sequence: TGTGCCAGCTCACCTGAGGTCACCGACACTGAAGCTTTCTTT.